This record looks at one T cell receptor beta chain sequence and its context. The method was immunoSEQ multiplex PCR; TCRdb's version includes in-frame clones alone and lacks a portion of them. The sample includes some 260,000 clones, over 80% seen only once; the top ten take roughly a tenth. The data are from a study of blood T cell repertoires in COVID-19. Study context: Samples taken during acute and convalescent COVID-19 were collected in the United States, Italy and Spain.

The CDR3 length is 15 residues. CDR1 LNHDA and CDR2 SQIVND come from the germline V gene (reference sequence). V dropped 2 bases and J dropped 4 bases, with 11 bases sitting between them. The specimen was peripheral blood. The receptor's source is a woman between 65 and 79 years old with COVID-19, enrolled during active disease. The gene calls are TRBV19 and TRBJ2-2, with a weak D call TRBD1 (5 bases). The CDR3 bases are TGTGCCAGTAGTATAAAACAGGCGAGCACCGGGGAGCTGTTTTTT. Protein: CASSIKQASTGELFF.